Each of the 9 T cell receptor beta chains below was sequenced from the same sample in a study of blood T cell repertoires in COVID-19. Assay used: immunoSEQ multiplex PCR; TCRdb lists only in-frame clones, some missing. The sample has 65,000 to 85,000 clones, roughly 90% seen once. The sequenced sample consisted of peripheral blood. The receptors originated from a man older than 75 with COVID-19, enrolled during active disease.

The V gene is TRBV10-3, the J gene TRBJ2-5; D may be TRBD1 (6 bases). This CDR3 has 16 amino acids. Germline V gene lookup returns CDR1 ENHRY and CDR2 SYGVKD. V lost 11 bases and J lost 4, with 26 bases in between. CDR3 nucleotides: TGTGCCTCCAGGGGCGGGTCGGGTCCTCATGGAGAGACCCAGTACTTC. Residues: CASRGGSGPHGETQYF.

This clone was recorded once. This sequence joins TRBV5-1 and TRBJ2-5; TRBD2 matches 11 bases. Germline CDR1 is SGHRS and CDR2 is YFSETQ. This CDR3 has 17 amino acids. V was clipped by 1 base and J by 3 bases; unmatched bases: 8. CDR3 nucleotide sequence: TGCGCCAGCAGCTTGCCCCCAACTAGCGGGAGTAAAGAGACCCAGTACTTC. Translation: CASSLPPTSGSKETQYF.

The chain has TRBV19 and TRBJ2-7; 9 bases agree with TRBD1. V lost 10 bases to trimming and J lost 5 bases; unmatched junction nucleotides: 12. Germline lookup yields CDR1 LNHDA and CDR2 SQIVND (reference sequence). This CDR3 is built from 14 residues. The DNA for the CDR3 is TGTGCCACCAGAGAGGGGACAGGGTGGGACGAGCAGTACTTC. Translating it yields CATREGTGWDEQYF.

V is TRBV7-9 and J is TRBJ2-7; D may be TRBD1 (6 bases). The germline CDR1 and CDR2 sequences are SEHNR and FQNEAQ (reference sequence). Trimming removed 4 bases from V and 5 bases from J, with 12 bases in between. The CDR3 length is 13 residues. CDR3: CASSSYEGDEQYF. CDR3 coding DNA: TGTGCCAGCAGCTCTTACGAGGGGGACGAGCAGTACTTC.

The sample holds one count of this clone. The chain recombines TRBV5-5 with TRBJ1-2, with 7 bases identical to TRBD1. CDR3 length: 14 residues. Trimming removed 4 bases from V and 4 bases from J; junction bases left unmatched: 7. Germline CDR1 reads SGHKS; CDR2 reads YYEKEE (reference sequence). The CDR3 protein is CASSRDRALYGYTF. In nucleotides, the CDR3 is TGTGCCAGCAGCCGCGACAGGGCCCTCTATGGCTACACCTTC. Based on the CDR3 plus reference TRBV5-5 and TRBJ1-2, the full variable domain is DAGVTQSPTHLIKTRGQQVTLRCSPISGHKSVSWYQQVLGQGPQFIFQYYEKEERGRGNFPDRFSARQFPNYSSELNVNALLLGDSALYLCASSRDRALYGYTFGSGTRLTVV.

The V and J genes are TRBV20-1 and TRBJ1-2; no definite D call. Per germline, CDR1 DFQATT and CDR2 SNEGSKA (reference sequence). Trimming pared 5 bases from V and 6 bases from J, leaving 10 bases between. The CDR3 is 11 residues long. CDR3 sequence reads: CSADRVDGYTF. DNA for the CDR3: TGCAGTGCTGACCGGGTTGATGGCTACACCTTC.

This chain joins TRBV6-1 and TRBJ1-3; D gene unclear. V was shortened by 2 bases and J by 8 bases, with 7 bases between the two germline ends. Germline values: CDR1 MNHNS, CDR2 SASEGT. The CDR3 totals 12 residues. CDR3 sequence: CASSESRYTIYF. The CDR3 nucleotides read TGTGCCAGCAGTGAAAGTCGGTACACCATATATTTT.

The CDR3 DNA reads as TGTGCCAGCAGCTTTTTCCTTCCGGGGGTGCCTGAAGCTTTCTTT. This sequence encodes CASSFFLPGVPEAFF. This chain links TRBV7-9 with TRBJ1-1; possibly TRBD1 for D (5 bases). Germline CDR1 and CDR2: SEHNR and FQNEAQ (reference sequence). Deletions cut 3 bases from V and 6 bases from J, with 17 bases between. This CDR3 spans 15 amino acids.

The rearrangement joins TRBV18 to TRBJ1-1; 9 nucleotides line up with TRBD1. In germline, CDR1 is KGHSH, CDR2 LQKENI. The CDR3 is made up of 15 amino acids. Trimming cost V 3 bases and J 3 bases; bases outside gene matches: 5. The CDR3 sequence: CASSPRTGADTEAFF. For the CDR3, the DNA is TGTGCCAGCTCACCGAGGACAGGGGCCGACACTGAAGCTTTCTTT.